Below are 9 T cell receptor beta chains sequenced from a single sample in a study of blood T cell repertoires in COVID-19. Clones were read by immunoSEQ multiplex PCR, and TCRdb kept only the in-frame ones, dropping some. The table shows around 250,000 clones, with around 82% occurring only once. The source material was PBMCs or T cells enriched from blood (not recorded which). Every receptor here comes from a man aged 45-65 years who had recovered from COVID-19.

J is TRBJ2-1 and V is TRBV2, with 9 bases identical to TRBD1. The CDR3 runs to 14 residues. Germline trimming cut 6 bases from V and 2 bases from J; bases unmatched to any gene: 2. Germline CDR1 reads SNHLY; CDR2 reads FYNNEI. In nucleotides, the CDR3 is TGTGCCAGCAGCCGGGACAGGGCCTACAATGAGCAGTTCTTC. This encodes CASSRDRAYNEQFF. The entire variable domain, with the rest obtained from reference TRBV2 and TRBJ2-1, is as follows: EPEVTQTPSHQVTQMGQEVILRCVPISNHLYFYWYRQILGQKVEFLVSFYNNEISEKSEIFDDQFSVERPDGSNFTLKIRSTKLEDSAMYFCASSRDRAYNEQFFGPGTRLTVL.

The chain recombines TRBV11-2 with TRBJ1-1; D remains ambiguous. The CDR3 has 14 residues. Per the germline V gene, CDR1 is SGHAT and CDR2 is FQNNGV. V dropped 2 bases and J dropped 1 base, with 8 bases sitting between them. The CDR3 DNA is TGTGCCAGCAGCTTACCAGGCGAGAACACTGAAGCTTTCTTT. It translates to CASSLPGENTEAFF.

This CDR3 is CATRGTGNQPQHF. The CDR3 coding sequence is TGTGCCACCAGGGGGACAGGGAATCAGCCCCAGCATTTT. The chain has TRBV24-1 and TRBJ1-5; 9 nucleotides match TRBD1. After removal of 7 bases from V and 4 bases from J, the junction contained 1 base not matched to a gene. The V gene's germline CDR1 is KGHDR and CDR2 SFDVKD. This CDR3 region has 13 residues.

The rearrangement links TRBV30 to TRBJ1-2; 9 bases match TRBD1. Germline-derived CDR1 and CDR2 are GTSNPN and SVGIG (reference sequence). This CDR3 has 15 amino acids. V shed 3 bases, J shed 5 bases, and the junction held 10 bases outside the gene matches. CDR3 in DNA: TGTGCCTGGAGGAATACAGGGGGCGACCTATATGGCTACACCTTC. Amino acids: CAWRNTGGDLYGYTF.

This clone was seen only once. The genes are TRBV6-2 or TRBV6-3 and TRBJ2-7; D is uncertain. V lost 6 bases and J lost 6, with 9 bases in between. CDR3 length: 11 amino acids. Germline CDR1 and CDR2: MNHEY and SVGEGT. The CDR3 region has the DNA TGTGCCAGCAGCCCTCTGTTCGAGCAGTACTTC. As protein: CASSPLFEQYF.

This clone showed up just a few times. CDR3: CASSQDGGGFGEQYF. As DNA, the CDR3 is TGCGCCAGCAGCCAAGACGGGGGGGGATTCGGAGAGCAGTACTTC. The V gene is TRBV4-1, the J gene TRBJ2-7, with TRBD2 matching 8 bases. V was pared by 0 bases and J by 7 bases, with 8 bases of the junction left unmatched. The CDR3 covers 15 residues. Germline V gives CDR1 MGHRA, CDR2 YSYEKL.

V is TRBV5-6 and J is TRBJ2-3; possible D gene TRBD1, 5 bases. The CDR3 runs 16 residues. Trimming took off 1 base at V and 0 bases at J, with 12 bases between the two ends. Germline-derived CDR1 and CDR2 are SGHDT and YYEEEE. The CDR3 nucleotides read TGTGCCAGCAGCTTGTCGGTAGGGGTAAGCACAGATACGCAGTATTTT. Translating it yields CASSLSVGVSTDTQYF.

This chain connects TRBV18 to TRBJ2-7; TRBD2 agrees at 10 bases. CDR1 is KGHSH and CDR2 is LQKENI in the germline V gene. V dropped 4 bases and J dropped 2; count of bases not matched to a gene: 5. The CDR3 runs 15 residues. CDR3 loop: CASSQPGLATYEQYF. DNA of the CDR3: TGTGCCAGCTCACAACCGGGACTAGCGACCTACGAGCAGTACTTC.

The CDR3 DNA sequence: TGTGCCAGCAGCCGGGACACCTTAACTTACAATGAGCAGTTCTTC. It yields the protein CASSRDTLTYNEQFF. The rearrangement links TRBV27 to TRBJ2-1, with D maybe TRBD1 (6 bases). Between the trimmed V and J ends, which lost 6 bases and 4 bases, there was a span of 16 bases. Germline V CDR1 and CDR2: MNHEY, SMNVEV (reference sequence). CDR3 size: 15 residues.